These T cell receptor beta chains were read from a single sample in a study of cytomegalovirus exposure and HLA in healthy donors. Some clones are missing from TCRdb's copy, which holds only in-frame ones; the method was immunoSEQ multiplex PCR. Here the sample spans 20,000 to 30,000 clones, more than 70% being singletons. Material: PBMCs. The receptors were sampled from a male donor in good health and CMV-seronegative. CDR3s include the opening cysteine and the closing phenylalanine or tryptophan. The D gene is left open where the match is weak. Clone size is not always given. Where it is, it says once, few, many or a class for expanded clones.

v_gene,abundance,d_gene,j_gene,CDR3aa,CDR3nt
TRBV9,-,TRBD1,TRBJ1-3,CASSITTGAGNTIYF,TGTGCCAGCAGCATCACCACAGGGGCAGGAAACACCATATATTTT
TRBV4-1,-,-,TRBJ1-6,CASSQGSQGDSPLHF,TGCGCCAGCAGCCAAGGTTCACAGGGTGATTCACCCCTCCACTTT
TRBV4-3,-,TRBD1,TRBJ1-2,CASSQPLRQGLPSGDGYTF,TGCGCCAGCAGCCAACCTTTAAGACAGGGCCTCCCCTCGGGCGATGGCTACACCTTC
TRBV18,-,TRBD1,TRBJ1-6,CKGSPDGTVNSPLHF,TGTAAGGGCTCACCAGACGGGACAGTTAATTCACCCCTCCACTTT
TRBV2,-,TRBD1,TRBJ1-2,CASSPDRAWRDGYTF,TGTGCCAGCAGTCCCGACAGGGCCTGGAGGGATGGCTACACCTTC
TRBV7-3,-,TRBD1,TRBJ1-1,CASSLQGDTEAFF,TGTGCCAGCAGCCTTCAGGGGGACACTGAAGCTTTCTTT
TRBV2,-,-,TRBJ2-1,CASSETGQMYNEQFF,TGTGCCAGCAGTGAAACTGGACAGATGTACAATGAGCAGTTCTTC
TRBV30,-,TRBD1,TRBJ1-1,CAWIRTGGDTEAFF,TGTGCCTGGATACGGACAGGGGGGGACACTGAAGCTTTCTTT
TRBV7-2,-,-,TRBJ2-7,CASSLASAGDHYEQYF,TGTGCCAGCAGCTTAGCTTCGGCAGGGGATCACTACGAGCAGTACTTC
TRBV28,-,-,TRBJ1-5,CASSSGQPQHF,TGTGCCAGCAGTTCGGGTCAGCCCCAGCATTTT
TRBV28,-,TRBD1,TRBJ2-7,CASSIGTGLFLPSYEQYF,TGTGCCAGCAGTATCGGGACAGGGCTATTCTTGCCCTCCTACGAGCAGTACTTC
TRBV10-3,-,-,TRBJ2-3,CAISPGGTDTQYF,TGTGCCATCAGTCCAGGGGGCACAGATACGCAGTATTTT
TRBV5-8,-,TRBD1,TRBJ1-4,CASSFRAGGEKLFF,TGTGCCAGCAGCTTCAGGGCAGGGGGCGAAAAACTGTTTTTT
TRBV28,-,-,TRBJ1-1,CASSLSWSTEAFF,TGTGCCAGCAGTTTATCTTGGAGCACTGAAGCTTTCTTT
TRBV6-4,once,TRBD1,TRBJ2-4,CASSVYTGTAVHYPNIQYF,TGTGCCAGCAGTGTTTACACCGGGACAGCTGTTCACTACCCAAACATTCAGTACTTC
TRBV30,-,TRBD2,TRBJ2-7,CAWSRVAGGTSVYEQYF,TGTGCCTGGAGTAGAGTAGCCGGTGGGACTAGTGTCTACGAGCAGTACTTC
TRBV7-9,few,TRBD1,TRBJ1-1,CASSLEGAYGTEAFF,TGTGCCAGCAGCTTAGAGGGGGCTTATGGCACTGAAGCTTTCTTT
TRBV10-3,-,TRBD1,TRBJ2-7,CAAGGGGQGAGEQYF,TGTGCCGCCGGGGGAGGAGGACAGGGGGCTGGCGAGCAGTACTTC
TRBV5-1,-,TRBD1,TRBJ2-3,CASSPTGGRADTQYF,TGCGCCAGCAGTCCTACAGGGGGCAGGGCAGATACGCAGTATTTT
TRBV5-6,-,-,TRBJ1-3,CASSGAVQNELSGNTIYF,TGTGCCAGCAGCGGGGCGGTACAGAATGAACTCTCTGGAAACACCATATATTTT
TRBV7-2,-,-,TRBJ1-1,CASSQYRATEAFF,TGTGCCAGCAGCCAATACAGGGCCACTGAAGCTTTCTTT
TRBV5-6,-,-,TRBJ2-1,CASSSPLEQFF,TGTGCCAGCAGCTCTCCCTTGGAGCAGTTCTTC
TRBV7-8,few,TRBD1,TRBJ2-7,CASSDREGTYEQYF,TGTGCCAGCAGTGACAGGGAAGGTACCTACGAGCAGTACTTC
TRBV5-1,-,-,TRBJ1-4,CASSLVGATNEKLFF,TGCGCCAGCAGCTTGGTCGGAGCGACTAATGAAAAACTGTTTTTT
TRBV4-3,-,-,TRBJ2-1,CASSQDRDLPNPYNEQFF,TGCGCCAGCAGCCAAGATCGGGATTTGCCGAACCCATACAATGAGCAGTTCTTC
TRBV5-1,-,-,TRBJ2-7,CASSGGSGSYEQYF,TGCGCCAGCTCCGGAGGGTCGGGGTCCTACGAGCAGTACTTC
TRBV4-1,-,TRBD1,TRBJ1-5,CASSQEPGQGALRDQPQHF,TGCGCCAGCAGCCAAGAACCGGGACAGGGGGCTTTACGGGATCAGCCCCAGCATTTT
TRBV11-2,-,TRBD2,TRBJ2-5,CASSLDSAGGKTQYF,TGTGCCAGCAGCTTAGATTCGGCGGGAGGAAAGACCCAGTACTTC
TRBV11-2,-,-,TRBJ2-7,CASSLEDTVFYEQYF,TGTGCCAGCAGCTTAGAGGACACGGTGTTCTACGAGCAGTACTTC